This T cell receptor (beta chain) was observed in a study of identical twins. A universal primer site was created by template switching, with the cDNA bearing unique molecular identifiers. TCRdb re-called the 5' RACE reads with MiXCR, one entry per CDR3 protein. This table holds 650,000 to 750,000 distinct CDR3 sequences, 20% to 25% found once. The length of the CDR3 is 16 residues. Per the germline V gene, CDR1 is DFQATT and CDR2 is SNEGSKA (reference sequence). The ends lost 2 bases at V and 12 bases at J; junction bases unmatched: 13. A few counts support this clonotype. Another study also made use of these data, one on T cells expressing NK-cell markers. That report notes: For a handful of donors, the dominant NKG2C+ clonotypes made up about 1.0-7.5% of their CD8+ T cells. There remained a lack of clarity about HCMV specificity of expanded NKG2C+ T cell clones.

This chain links TRBV20-1 with TRBJ2-1; TRBD2 agrees at 13 bases. This TCR came from a woman aged 18-35 years in good health. The source material was PBMCs. CDR3 sequence: CSARSHRGLAGRGQFF. The CDR3 coding sequence is TGCAGTGCTAGATCCCACAGGGGACTAGCGGGACGCGGGCAGTTCTTC.